This is a list of T cell receptor beta chains from one sample in a study of shared clonotypes between healthy human individuals. Measured with immunoSEQ multiplex PCR; TCRdb has only the in-frame clones, and not every one. The data hold about 2.3 million clones, with 80% to 95% observed a single time. The sequenced sample consisted of naive CD4+ T cells from PBMCs. These receptors were obtained from a young man in good health. Some clones in this sample may be carry-over from other donors' samples. Each CDR3 is given with its conserved first and last residue. D genes are given only for firm matches. Clone size appears in some rows only: once, few, many, or a class for an expanded clone.

j_call,clone_size,v_call,d_call,cdr3_aa,cdr3_nt
TRBJ1-4,-,TRBV11-2,-,CASSPGTLRGTNEKLFF,TGTGCCAGCAGCCCCGGGACCTTACGAGGCACTAATGAAAAACTGTTTTTT
TRBJ2-1,-,TRBV10-3,TRBD2,CAAIGVALAGDNNEQFF,TGTGCCGCCATCGGGGTCGCTCTAGCGGGAGACAACAATGAGCAGTTCTTC
TRBJ2-7,once,TRBV9,-,CASSVGPPYEQYF,TGTGCCAGCAGCGTAGGGCCACCCTACGAGCAGTACTTC
TRBJ2-3,-,TRBV7-9,TRBD2,CASSTPGLATDTQYF,TGTGCCAGCAGCACACCGGGACTAGCCACAGATACGCAGTATTTT
TRBJ1-2,-,TRBV10-3,-,CAISDGRQWVRGYTF,TGTGCCATCAGTGACGGCCGACAGTGGGTTAGGGGCTACACCTTC
TRBJ1-2,-,TRBV29-1,TRBD1,CSAVTGVGYGYTF,TGCAGCGCCGTGACAGGGGTGGGCTATGGCTACACCTTC
TRBJ2-3,-,TRBV6-1,TRBD2,CASSTSGRADTQYF,TGTGCGTCCAGCACTAGCGGGAGGGCAGATACGCAGTATTTT
TRBJ2-1,-,TRBV19,-,CASNRGRPLYNEQFF,TGTGCCAGTAATCGGGGGAGGCCCCTCTACAATGAGCAGTTCTTC
TRBJ1-1,-,TRBV7-2,TRBD1,CASSLDRDGTEAFF,TGTGCCAGCAGCCTTGACAGGGATGGTACTGAAGCTTTCTTT
TRBJ1-2,-,TRBV5-6,-,CASSLRGNYGYTF,TGTGCCAGCAGCTTGCGGGGGAACTATGGCTACACCTTC
TRBJ2-7,-,TRBV7-3,TRBD2,CASSLTRTSGYEQYF,TGTGCCAGCAGCTTAACTCGGACTAGCGGCTACGAGCAGTACTTC
TRBJ2-7,once,TRBV7-2,-,CASSLVSGPYEQYF,TGTGCCAGCAGCTTAGTTTCCGGGCCCTACGAGCAGTACTTC
TRBJ2-1,once,TRBV29-1,-,CSALVWGPPTAEQFF,TGCAGCGCACTTGTTTGGGGCCCCCCCACAGCTGAGCAGTTCTTC
TRBJ2-3,-,TRBV5-1,TRBD2,CASSAGLATADTQYF,TGCGCCAGCAGCGCTGGACTAGCGACGGCAGATACGCAGTATTTT
TRBJ1-2,-,TRBV28,-,CASRANSRPSGGYTF,TGTGCCAGCAGAGCTAACAGCCGACCCAGTGGTGGCTACACCTTC
TRBJ2-1,-,TRBV30,-,CAWSRTVNEQFF,TGTGCCTGGAGTAGGACAGTTAATGAGCAGTTCTTC
TRBJ2-5,-,TRBV4-3,-,CASSQGFGQLRETQYF,TGCGCCAGCAGCCAAGGATTCGGACAGCTTAGGGAGACCCAGTACTTC
TRBJ2-4,once,TRBV30,-,CAWSTTGGTLAKNIQYF,TGTGCCTGGAGTACTACAGGAGGAACTCTAGCCAAAAACATTCAGTACTTC
TRBJ1-2,-,TRBV4-3,TRBD1,CASSQDGFRGRAIGYTF,TGCGCCAGCAGCCAAGACGGGTTCAGGGGGCGAGCGATCGGCTACACCTTC
TRBJ1-1,-,TRBV6-5,TRBD1,CASSLNRGLDTEAFF,TGTGCCAGCAGCCTGAACAGGGGCCTGGACACTGAAGCTTTCTTT
TRBJ2-5,-,TRBV18,TRBD1,CASSRGGRSETQYF,TGTGCCAGCTCACGAGGGGGCAGGTCGGAGACCCAGTACTTC
TRBJ2-1,-,TRBV19,TRBD2,CASQTSGVYNEQFF,TGTGCCAGTCAAACTAGCGGGGTCTACAATGAGCAGTTCTTC
TRBJ1-3,-,TRBV9,-,CASSVLSSGNTIYF,TGTGCCAGCAGCGTTTTGAGCTCTGGAAACACCATATATTTT
TRBJ2-4,-,TRBV7-2,-,CASSLSRGLNIQYF,TGTGCCAGCAGCTTAAGCCGGGGGCTAAACATTCAGTACTTC
TRBJ1-1,-,TRBV30,TRBD1,CAWSRGQGPMNTEAFF,TGTGCCTGGAGTAGGGGACAGGGGCCTATGAACACTGAAGCTTTCTTT
TRBJ1-2,-,TRBV28,-,CASSLSPRGDYGYTF,TGTGCCAGCAGTTTGTCCCCCCGAGGGGACTATGGCTACACCTTC
TRBJ2-3,-,TRBV2,-,CASGWRGQTDTQYF,TGTGCCAGCGGTTGGCGGGGTCAAACAGATACGCAGTATTTT
TRBJ1-1,few,TRBV4-1,-,CASSQERENTEAFF,TGCGCCAGCAGCCAAGAGCGGGAGAACACTGAAGCTTTCTTT
TRBJ1-2,-,TRBV30,-,CAWSVREQGRGYTF,TGTGCCTGGAGTGTGAGGGAACAGGGAAGAGGCTACACCTTC
TRBJ2-7,-,TRBV6-6,-,CASSPLLGEYEQYF,TGTGCCAGCAGCCCCCTGTTAGGAGAGTACGAGCAGTACTTC
TRBJ2-3,-,TRBV7-9,-,CASSLEIGRTDTQYF,TGTGCCAGCAGCTTAGAAATAGGTCGGACAGATACGCAGTATTTT
TRBJ2-3,-,TRBV7-9,-,CASSSDAPWTDTQYF,TGTGCCAGCAGCTCCGACGCCCCCTGGACAGATACGCAGTATTTT
TRBJ2-7,once,TRBV7-9,-,CASTPQGRYSYEQYF,TGTGCCAGCACCCCTCAGGGGCGCTACTCCTACGAGCAGTACTTC
TRBJ2-7,-,TRBV4-1,TRBD1,CASSHPGQGAYEQYF,TGCGCCAGCAGCCACCCGGGACAGGGAGCCTACGAGCAGTACTTC
TRBJ2-7,-,TRBV18,-,CASSPQTYSYEQYF,TGTGCCAGCTCACCGCAGACTTACTCCTACGAGCAGTACTTC
TRBJ1-3,-,TRBV4-1,-,CASSPPIAGAFSGNTIYF,TGCGCCAGCAGCCCTCCTATAGCAGGGGCCTTCTCTGGAAACACCATATATTTT
TRBJ2-1,-,TRBV6-5,-,CASSRGRTYNEQFF,TGTGCCAGCAGTCGTGGACGGACCTACAATGAGCAGTTCTTC
TRBJ2-1,-,TRBV5-8,TRBD1,CASSAIPGQDNEQFF,TGTGCCAGCAGCGCAATCCCGGGACAGGACAATGAGCAGTTCTTC
TRBJ2-3,-,TRBV2,-,CASSESSGTDTQYF,TGTGCCAGCAGTGAAAGTAGCGGCACAGATACGCAGTATTTT
TRBJ1-1,once,TRBV5-4,-,CASSLGGGRMAFF,TGTGCCAGCAGCTTGGGTGGGGGGCGGATGGCTTTCTTT
TRBJ2-7,-,TRBV5-4,TRBD1,CASSRTGGATYEQYF,TGTGCCAGCAGCCGGACAGGGGGCGCGACCTACGAGCAGTACTTC
TRBJ1-2,once,TRBV7-2,TRBD1,CASSPRTGARGYTF,TGTGCCAGCAGCCCCAGGACAGGGGCTAGAGGCTACACCTTC
TRBJ1-1,-,TRBV11-2,-,CASSLAQPTEAFF,TGTGCCAGCAGCTTAGCACAGCCCACTGAAGCTTTCTTT
TRBJ1-1,few,TRBV4-3,-,CASSLNGQTEAFF,TGCGCCAGCAGCCTAAATGGCCAGACAGAAGCTTTCTTT
TRBJ1-2,-,TRBV28,-,CASRLRTGRVGYTF,TGTGCCAGCAGGTTGCGAACAGGGCGGGTCGGCTACACCTTC
TRBJ2-7,once,TRBV28,-,CASSRVRDQYF,TGTGCCAGCAGTAGAGTCAGGGACCAGTACTTC
TRBJ1-1,few,TRBV4-3,-,CASSQGPWATEAFF,TGCGCCAGCAGCCAAGGTCCCTGGGCCACTGAAGCTTTCTTT
TRBJ1-1,-,TRBV7-9,-,CASSWTGLNTEAFF,TGTGCCAGCAGCTGGACGGGCTTGAACACTGAAGCTTTCTTT
TRBJ2-5,-,TRBV5-1,-,CASSRQQETQYF,TGCGCCAGCAGTCGACAGCAAGAGACCCAGTACTTC
TRBJ1-1,-,TRBV4-3,-,CASSQEGARRNTEAFF,TGCGCCAGCAGCCAAGAGGGGGCTAGGAGGAACACTGAAGCTTTCTTT
TRBJ2-2,-,TRBV30,-,CAWRTVGTAGELFF,TGTGCCTGGAGGACGGTGGGTACCGCCGGGGAGCTGTTTTTT
TRBJ2-7,-,TRBV11-3,-,CASSLDNSDRCGYF,TGTGCCAGCAGCTTAGATAACTCTGACCGTTGCGGATACTTC
TRBJ2-5,once,TRBV7-6,-,CASSPRGPETQYF,TGTGCCAGCAGCCCAAGAGGCCCGGAGACCCAGTACTTC
TRBJ2-1,-,TRBV30,-,CAWSGGSPGPQRNEQFF,TGTGCCTGGAGTGGGGGCTCGCCGGGACCTCAACGGAATGAGCAGTTCTTC
TRBJ2-4,-,TRBV5-4,-,CASSRGGDSIAKNIQYF,TGTGCCAGCAGCCGAGGGGGGGACTCTATAGCCAAAAACATTCAGTACTTC
TRBJ2-5,-,TRBV5-6,-,CASSRGDRPEVQETQYF,TGTGCCAGCAGTCGGGGGGACAGGCCAGAAGTTCAAGAGACCCAGTACTTC
TRBJ2-5,-,TRBV30,-,CAWTSRETQYF,TGTGCCTGGACTAGCCGGGAGACCCAGTACTTC